This T cell receptor beta chain was retrieved from a study of cytomegalovirus exposure and HLA in healthy donors. Comments on this clone: Its matching antigen is unknown.

PCR involved 60 Vbeta and 13 Jbeta primers. The protocol was immunoSEQ multiplex PCR, while the TCRdb copy is restricted to in-frame clones and leaves out a portion. The listing records about 43,000 clones. The V gene lost 6 bases and the J gene lost 4 bases, with 19 bases spanning the gap. The CDR3 runs to 15 residues. Germline loops: CDR1 SQVTM, CDR2 ANQGSEA. Study results and limitations: Within the data, a cluster of highly shared sequence variants was likely a sequencing artifact. Reportedly, fewer N-insertions than the approximately 600-donor mean appeared in an Asian-associated ancestry cluster in a later analysis.

Sequencing was carried out using PBMCs. This sequence joins TRBV29-1 and TRBJ2-1, with a possible D match to TRBD2 (5 bases). This clonotype was sampled from a woman aged 30 to 39 in good health and CMV-seronegative. This CDR3 reads CSVRAAGKLYNEQFF. The CDR3 DNA is TGCAGCGTCCGCGCCGCCGGGAAATTGTACAATGAGCAGTTCTTC.